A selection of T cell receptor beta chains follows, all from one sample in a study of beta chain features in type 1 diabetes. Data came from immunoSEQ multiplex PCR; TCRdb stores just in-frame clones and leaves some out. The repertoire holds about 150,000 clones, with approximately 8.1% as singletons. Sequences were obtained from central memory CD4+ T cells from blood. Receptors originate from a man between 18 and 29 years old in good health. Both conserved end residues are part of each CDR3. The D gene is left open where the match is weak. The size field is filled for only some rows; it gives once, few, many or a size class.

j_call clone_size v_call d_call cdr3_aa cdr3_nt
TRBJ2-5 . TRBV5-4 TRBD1 CASSRDSNQETQYF TGTGCCAGCAGCCGGGACAGCAATCAAGAGACCCAGTACTTC
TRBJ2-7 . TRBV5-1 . CASSSGDGGEQYF TGCGCCAGCAGCTCGGGGGATGGTGGCGAGCAGTACTTC
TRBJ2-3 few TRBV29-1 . CSAKGSDTQYF TGCAGCGCAAAGGGGTCAGATACGCAGTATTTT
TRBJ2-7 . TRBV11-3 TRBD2 CASSPGTSGRYEQYF TGTGCCAGCAGCCCCGGGACTAGCGGGAGATACGAGCAGTACTTC
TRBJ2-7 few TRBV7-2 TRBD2 CASSPPRAGTYEQYF TGTGCCAGCAGCCCCCCCCGAGCGGGGACCTACGAGCAGTACTTC
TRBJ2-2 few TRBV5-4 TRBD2 CASSLPSGITGELFF TGTGCCAGCAGCTTGCCTAGCGGGATCACCGGGGAGCTGTTTTTT
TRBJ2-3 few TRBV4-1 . CASSRGTVTDTQYF TGCGCCAGCAGCCGCGGGACAGTCACAGATACGCAGTATTTT
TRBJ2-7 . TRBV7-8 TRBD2 CASSSRTSGGYEQYF TGTGCCAGCAGCTCCAGGACTAGCGGGGGCTACGAGCAGTACTTC
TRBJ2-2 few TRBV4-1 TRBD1 CASSQAGTGAPGELFF TGCGCCAGCAGCCAAGCCGGGACAGGGGCCCCCGGGGAGCTGTTTTTT
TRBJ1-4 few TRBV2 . CASSQGFTNEKLFF TGTGCCAGCAGTCAGGGATTCACTAATGAAAAACTGTTTTTT
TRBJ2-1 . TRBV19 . CASSTLITNTDKAGQFF TGTGCCAGTAGTACTCTGATTACCAATACGGACAAGGCCGGGCAGTTCTTC
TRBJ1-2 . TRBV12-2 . CASRSPGRDRYGYTF TGTGCAAGTCGCTCCCCTGGGCGGGACCGCTATGGCTACACCTTC
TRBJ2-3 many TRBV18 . CASSSSTDTQYF TGTGCCAGCTCATCGAGCACAGATACGCAGTATTTT
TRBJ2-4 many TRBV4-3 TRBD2 CASSQGLAGGNIQYF TGCGCCAGCAGCCAGGGACTAGCGGGGGGGAACATTCAGTACTTC
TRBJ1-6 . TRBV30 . CAWRALRQSNSPLHF TGTGCCTGGAGAGCACTGAGGCAGTCAAATTCACCCCTCCACTTT
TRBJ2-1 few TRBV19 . CASSRIPGVQFF TGTGCCAGTAGTAGGATCCCCGGGGTGCAGTTCTTC
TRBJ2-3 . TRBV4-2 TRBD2 CASSQVLGGVSTDTQYF TGTGCCAGCAGCCAAGTCCTTGGGGGGGTAAGCACAGATACGCAGTATTTT
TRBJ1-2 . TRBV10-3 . CAISESREGNYGYTF TGTGCCATCAGTGAGTCTAGGGAGGGGAACTATGGCTACACCTTC
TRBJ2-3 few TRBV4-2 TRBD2 CASSQGKSLSGRKNTQYF TGTGCCAGCAGCCAGGGAAAGTCTCTCAGCGGGAGAAAAAATACGCAGTATTTT
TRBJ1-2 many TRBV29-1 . CSVEDIWQNYGYTF TGCAGCGTTGAAGATATATGGCAGAACTATGGCTACACCTTC
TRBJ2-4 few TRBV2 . CASSDSTALLAKNIQYF TGTGCCAGCAGCGACTCAACTGCATTACTAGCCAAAAACATTCAGTACTTC
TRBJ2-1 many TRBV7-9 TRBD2 CASSNPSGGPREQFF TGTGCCAGCAGCAATCCTAGCGGGGGGCCCAGGGAGCAGTTCTTC
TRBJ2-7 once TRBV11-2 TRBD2 CASSLESSGASYEQYF TGTGCCAGCAGCTTAGAATCTAGCGGGGCCTCCTACGAGCAGTACTTC
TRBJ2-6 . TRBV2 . CASSFQGNSGANVLTF TGTGCCAGCAGTTTCCAGGGGAACTCTGGGGCCAACGTCCTGACTTTC
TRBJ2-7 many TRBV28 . CASTVARASSYEQYF TGTGCCAGCACCGTCGCCAGGGCGAGCTCCTACGAGCAGTACTTC
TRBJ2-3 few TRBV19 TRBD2 CASSILAGGFGDTQYF TGTGCCAGTAGTATACTAGCGGGGGGTTTCGGAGATACGCAGTATTTT
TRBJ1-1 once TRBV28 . CASRLPPGTEAFF TGTGCCAGCAGGCTCCCTCCGGGGACTGAAGCTTTCTTT
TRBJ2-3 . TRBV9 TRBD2 CASSAGLPSTDTQYF TGTGCCAGCAGCGCGGGACTACCGAGCACAGATACGCAGTATTTT
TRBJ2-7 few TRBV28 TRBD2 CASTAPGGYYEQYF TGTGCCAGCACCGCCCCGGGGGGATACTACGAGCAGTACTTC